This T cell receptor (beta chain) was recovered during a study of cytomegalovirus exposure and HLA in healthy donors. Findings and limits, study-wide: As a later analysis showed, a missense DCLRE1C variant was linked to trimming of TCR beta V- and J-genes. A reported reduction in N-insertions relative to the approximately 640-donor mean was seen in an Asian-associated ancestry cluster in a later analysis.

A multiplex PCR was run with 60 Vbeta primers and 13 Jbeta primers. Generated by immunoSEQ multiplex PCR, the TCRdb table keeps only in-frame clones and is missing some. The data hold about 150,000 clones, with around 80% observed a single time. Turning to this clone: Its target is unknown.

The CDR3 extends over 16 amino acids. Trimming at V came to 3 bases and at J to 3 bases, leaving 8 bases not matched to a gene. Per germline, CDR1 SGHVS and CDR2 FNYEAQ. The sample taken for sequencing was PBMCs. The chain joins TRBV7-6 to TRBJ2-1, with 7 bases matching TRBD2. The clonotype originates from a male donor in good health and CMV-seropositive. For the CDR3, the DNA is TGTGCCAGCAGCTTGGGGGGTGCTAGCGGCTACAATGAGCAGTTCTTC. Amino acid sequence: CASSLGGASGYNEQFF. Based on the CDR3 plus reference TRBV7-6 and TRBJ2-1, the full variable domain is GAGVSQSPRYKVTKRGQDVALRCDPISGHVSLYWYRQALGQGPEFLTYFNYEAQQDKSGLPNDRFSAERPEGSISTLTIQRTEQRDSAMYRCASSLGGASGYNEQFFGPGTRLTVL.